The T cell receptor beta chain under discussion was sequenced for a study of blood T cells in healthy people across ages. A second PCR, run for about 7 to 11 cycles, used a sample-barcoded 5' primer plus a J-beta primer mix. MiXCR, run by TCRdb on the 5' RACE reads, gives a single entry per CDR3 protein. The sample includes 1,300,000 or so distinct CDR3 sequences, approximately 63% seen only once; the top ten take about 6.7%. This CDR3 is 19 amino acids long. Germline V CDR1 and CDR2: KGHSH, LQKENI. Between the trimmed V and J ends, which lost 4 bases and 2 bases, there was a span of 26 bases. Sequences were obtained from blood. This chain uses TRBV18 with TRBJ2-5; D may correspond to TRBD1 or TRBD2 (5 bases each). The sequence was collected from a man in his late teens or twenties in good health. For the CDR3, the DNA is TGTGCCAGCTCACTCGGGGCCTCAAGCGAAGCGAAGGCACAAGAGACCCAGTACTTC. The encoded protein is CASSLGASSEAKAQETQYF.